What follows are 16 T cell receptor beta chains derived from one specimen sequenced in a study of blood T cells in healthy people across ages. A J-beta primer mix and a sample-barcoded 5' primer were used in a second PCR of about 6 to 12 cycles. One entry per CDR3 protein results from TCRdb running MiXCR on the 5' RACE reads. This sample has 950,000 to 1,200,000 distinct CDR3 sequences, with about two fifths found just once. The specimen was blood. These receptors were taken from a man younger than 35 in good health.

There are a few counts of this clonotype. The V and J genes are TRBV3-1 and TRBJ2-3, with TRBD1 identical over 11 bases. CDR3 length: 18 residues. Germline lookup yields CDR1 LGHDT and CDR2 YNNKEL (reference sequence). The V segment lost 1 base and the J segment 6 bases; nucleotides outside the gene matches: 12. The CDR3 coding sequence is TGTGCCAGCAGCCAAGTGCTGGAGGACAGGGGGCTGGGGGATACGCAGTATTTT. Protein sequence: CASSQVLEDRGLGDTQYF.

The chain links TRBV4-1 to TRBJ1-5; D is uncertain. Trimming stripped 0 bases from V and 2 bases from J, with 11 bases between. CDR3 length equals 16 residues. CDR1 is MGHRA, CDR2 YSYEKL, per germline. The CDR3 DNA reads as TGCGCCAGCAGCCAAGATCCGAACAGCCGCAATCAGCCCCAGCATTTT. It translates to CASSQDPNSRNQPQHF.

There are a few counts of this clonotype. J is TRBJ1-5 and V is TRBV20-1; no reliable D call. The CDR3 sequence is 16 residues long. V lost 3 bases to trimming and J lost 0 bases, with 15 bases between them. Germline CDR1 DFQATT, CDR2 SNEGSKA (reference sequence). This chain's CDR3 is CSASLTAVNSNQPQHF. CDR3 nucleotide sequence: TGCAGTGCTAGTTTGACCGCCGTCAATAGCAATCAGCCCCAGCATTTT.

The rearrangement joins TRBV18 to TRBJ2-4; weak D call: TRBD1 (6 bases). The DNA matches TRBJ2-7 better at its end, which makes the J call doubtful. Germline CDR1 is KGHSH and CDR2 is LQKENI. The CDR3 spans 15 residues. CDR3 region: CASSFKYDRSDEQYF. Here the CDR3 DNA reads TGTGCCAGCTCCTTCAAATACGACAGGTCGGACGAGCAGTACTTC.

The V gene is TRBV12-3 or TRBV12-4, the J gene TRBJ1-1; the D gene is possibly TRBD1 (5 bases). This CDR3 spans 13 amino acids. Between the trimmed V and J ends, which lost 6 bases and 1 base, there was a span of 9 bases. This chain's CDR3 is CASSRDPNTEAFF. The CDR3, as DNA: TGTGCCAGCAGCAGGGACCCGAACACTGAAGCTTTCTTT.

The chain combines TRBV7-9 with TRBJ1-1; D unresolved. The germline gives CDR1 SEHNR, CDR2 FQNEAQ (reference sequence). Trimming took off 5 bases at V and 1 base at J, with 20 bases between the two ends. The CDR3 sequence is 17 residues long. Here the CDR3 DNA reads TGTGCCAGCAGCCCCTCCGGCAGCTGGGGATCGAACACTGAAGCTTTCTTT. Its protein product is CASSPSGSWGSNTEAFF.

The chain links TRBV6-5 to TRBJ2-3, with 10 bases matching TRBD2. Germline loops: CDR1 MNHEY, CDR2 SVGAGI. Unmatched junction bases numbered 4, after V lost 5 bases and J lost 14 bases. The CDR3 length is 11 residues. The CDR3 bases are TGTGCCAGCAGTCGCGGGACTAGCGTGTATTTT. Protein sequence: CASSRGTSVYF.

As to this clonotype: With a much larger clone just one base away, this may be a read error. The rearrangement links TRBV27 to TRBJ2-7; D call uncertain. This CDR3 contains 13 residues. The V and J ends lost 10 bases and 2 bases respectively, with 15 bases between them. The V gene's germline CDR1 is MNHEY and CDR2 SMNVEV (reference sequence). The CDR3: CANSPGITYEQYF. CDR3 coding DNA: TGTGCCAACAGCCCCGGCATTACCTACGAGCAGTACTTC.

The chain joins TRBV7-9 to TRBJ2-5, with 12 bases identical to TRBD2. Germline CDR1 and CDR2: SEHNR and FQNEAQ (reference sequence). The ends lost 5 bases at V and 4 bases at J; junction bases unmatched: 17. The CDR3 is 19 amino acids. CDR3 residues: CASSLSFGLAGRLGETQYF. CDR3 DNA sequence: TGTGCCAGCAGCCTATCCTTCGGACTAGCGGGGCGGCTTGGAGAGACCCAGTACTTC.

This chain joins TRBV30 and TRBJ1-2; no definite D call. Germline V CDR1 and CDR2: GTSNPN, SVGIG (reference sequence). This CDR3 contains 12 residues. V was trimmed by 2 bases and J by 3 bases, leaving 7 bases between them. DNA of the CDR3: TGTGCCTGGAGTCTTGAGGACTATGGCTACACCTTC. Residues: CAWSLEDYGYTF.

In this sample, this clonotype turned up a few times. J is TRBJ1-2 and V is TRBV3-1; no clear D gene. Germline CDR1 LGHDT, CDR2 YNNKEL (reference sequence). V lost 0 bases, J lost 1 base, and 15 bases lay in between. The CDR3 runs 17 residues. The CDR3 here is CASSQDLSDTNNYGYTF. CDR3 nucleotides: TGTGCCAGCAGCCAAGATCTAAGCGACACCAATAACTATGGCTACACCTTC.

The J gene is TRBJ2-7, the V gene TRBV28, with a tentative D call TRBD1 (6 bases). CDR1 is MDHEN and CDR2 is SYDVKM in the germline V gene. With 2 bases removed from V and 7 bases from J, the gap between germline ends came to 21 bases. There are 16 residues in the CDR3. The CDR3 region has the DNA TGTGCCAGCAGTTTACATGCAGGGGCTCCTCACAATGAGCAGTACTTC. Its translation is CASSLHAGAPHNEQYF.

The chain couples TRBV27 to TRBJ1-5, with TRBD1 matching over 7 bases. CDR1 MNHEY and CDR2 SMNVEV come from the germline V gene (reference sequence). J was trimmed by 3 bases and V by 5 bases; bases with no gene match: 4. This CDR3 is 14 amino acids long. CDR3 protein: CASSADRVNQPQHF. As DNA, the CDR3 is TGTGCCAGCAGTGCCGACAGGGTCAATCAGCCCCAGCATTTT.

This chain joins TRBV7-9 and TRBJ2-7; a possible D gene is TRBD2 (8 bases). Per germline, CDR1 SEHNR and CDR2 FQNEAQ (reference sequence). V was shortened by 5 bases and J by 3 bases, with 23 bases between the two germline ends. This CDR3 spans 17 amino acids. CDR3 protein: CASSPTTGASGFYEQYF. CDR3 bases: TGTGCCAGCAGCCCCACAACAGGGGCTAGCGGGTTCTACGAGCAGTACTTC.

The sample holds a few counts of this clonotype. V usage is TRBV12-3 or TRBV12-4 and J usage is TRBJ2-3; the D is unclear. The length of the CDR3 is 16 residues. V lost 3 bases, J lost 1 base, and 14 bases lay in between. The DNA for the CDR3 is TGTGCCAGCAGTTTGATCTCCGGGTCGGGCACAGATACGCAGTATTTT. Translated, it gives CASSLISGSGTDTQYF.

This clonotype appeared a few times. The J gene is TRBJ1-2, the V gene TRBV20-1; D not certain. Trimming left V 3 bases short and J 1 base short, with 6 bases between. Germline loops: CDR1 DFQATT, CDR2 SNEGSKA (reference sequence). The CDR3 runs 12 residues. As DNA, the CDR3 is TGCAGTGCTAGGACGAATAACTATGGCTACACCTTC. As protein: CSARTNNYGYTF.